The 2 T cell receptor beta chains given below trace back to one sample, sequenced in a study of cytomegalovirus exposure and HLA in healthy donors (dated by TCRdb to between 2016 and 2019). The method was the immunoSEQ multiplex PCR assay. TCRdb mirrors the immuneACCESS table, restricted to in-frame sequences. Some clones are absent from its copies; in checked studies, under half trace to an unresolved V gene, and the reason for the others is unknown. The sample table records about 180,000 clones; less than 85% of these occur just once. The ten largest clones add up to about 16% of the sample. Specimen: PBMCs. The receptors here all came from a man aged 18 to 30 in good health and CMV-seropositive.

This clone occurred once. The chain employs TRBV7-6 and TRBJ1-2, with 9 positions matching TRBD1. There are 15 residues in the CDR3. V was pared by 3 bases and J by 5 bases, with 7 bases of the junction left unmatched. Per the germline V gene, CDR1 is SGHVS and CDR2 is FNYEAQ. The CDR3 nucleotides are TGTGCCAGCAGCTTGGGACAGGGCGTTAATTATGGCTACACCTTC. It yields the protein CASSLGQGVNYGYTF.

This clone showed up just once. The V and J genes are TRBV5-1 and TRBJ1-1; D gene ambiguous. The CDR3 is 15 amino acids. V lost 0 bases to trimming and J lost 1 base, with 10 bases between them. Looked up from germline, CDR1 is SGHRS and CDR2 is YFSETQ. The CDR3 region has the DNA TGCGCCAGCAGCTTGGGGCTTGTTGGGAACACTGAAGCTTTCTTT. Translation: CASSLGLVGNTEAFF.